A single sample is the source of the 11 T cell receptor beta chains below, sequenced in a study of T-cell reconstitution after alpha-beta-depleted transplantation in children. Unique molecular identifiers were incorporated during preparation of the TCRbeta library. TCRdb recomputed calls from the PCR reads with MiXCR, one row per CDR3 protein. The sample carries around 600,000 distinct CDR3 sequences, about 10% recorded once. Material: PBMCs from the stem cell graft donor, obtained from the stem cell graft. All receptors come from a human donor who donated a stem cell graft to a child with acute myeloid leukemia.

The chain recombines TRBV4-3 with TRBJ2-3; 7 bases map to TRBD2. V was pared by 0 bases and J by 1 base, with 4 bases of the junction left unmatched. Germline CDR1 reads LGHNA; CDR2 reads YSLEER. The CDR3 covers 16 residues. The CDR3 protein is CASSQDAGEGTDTQYF. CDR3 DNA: TGCGCCAGCAGCCAAGATGCGGGAGAGGGCACAGATACGCAGTATTTT.

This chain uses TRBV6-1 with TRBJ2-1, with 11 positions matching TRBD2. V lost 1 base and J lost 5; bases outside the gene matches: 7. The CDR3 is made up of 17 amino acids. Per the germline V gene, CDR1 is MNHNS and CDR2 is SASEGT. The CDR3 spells CASSEEVGLAGNNEQFF. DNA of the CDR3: TGTGCCAGCAGTGAAGAGGTAGGACTAGCGGGTAACAATGAGCAGTTCTTC.

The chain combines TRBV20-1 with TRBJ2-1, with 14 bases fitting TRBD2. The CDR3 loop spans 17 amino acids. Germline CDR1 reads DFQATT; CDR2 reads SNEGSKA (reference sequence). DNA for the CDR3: TGCTGCGCCAGACTAGCGGGAGGGCAGGGGGGCTACAATGAGCAGTTCTTC. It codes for CCARLAGGQGGYNEQFF.

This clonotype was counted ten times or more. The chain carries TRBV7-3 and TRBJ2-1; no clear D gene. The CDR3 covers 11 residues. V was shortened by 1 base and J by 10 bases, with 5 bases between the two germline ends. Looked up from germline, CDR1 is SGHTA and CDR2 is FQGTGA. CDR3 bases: TGTGCCAGCAGCTTAAATTCAGAGCAGTTCTTC. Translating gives CASSLNSEQFF.

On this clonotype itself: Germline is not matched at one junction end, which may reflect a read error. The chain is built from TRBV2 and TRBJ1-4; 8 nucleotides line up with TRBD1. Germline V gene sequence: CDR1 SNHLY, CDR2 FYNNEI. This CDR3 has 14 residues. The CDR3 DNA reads TGTTCCAGCAGTGGACAGGGACCGAATGAAAAACTGTTTTTT. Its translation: CSSSGQGPNEKLFF. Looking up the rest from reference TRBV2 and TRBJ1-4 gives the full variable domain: EPEVTQTPSHQVTQMGQEVILRCVPISNHLYFYWYRQILGQKVEFLVSFYNNEISEKSEIFDDQFSVERPDGSNFTLKIRSTKLEDSAMYFCSSSGQGPNEKLFFGSGTQLSVL.

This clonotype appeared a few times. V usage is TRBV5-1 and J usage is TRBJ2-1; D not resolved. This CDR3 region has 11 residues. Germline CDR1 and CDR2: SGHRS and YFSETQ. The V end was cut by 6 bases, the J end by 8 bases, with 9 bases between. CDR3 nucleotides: TGCGCCAGCACTCGAGAATATGAGCAGTTCTTC. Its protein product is CASTREYEQFF.

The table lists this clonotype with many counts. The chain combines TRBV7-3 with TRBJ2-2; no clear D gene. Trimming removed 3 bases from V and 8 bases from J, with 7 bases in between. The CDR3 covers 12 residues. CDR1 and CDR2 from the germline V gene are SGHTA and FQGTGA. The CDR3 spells CASSFKLGELFF. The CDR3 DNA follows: TGTGCCAGCAGCTTTAAGCTTGGGGAGCTGTTTTTT.

As DNA, the CDR3 is TGTGCCATCAGTGAGACCAAAACTGGAAACACCATATATTTT. This gives the protein CAISETKTGNTIYF. The V gene is TRBV10-3, the J gene TRBJ1-3; D gene ambiguous. The germline CDR1 and CDR2 sequences are ENHRY and SYGVKD. The CDR3 contains 14 residues. V was cut by 2 bases and J by 2 bases, with 7 bases left in between.

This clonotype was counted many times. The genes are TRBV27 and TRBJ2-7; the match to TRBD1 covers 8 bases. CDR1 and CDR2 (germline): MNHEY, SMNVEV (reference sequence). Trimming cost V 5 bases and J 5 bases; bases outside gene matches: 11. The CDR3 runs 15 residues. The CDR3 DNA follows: TGTGCCAGCAGTCCCCTCGGACAGGGTTACAACGAGCAGTACTTC. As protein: CASSPLGQGYNEQYF.

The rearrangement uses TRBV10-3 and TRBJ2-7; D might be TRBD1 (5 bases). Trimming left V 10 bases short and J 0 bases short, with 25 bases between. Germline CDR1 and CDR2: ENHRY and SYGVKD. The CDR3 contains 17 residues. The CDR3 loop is CATKGSANRSYSYEQYF. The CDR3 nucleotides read TGTGCCACCAAAGGGTCGGCGAACAGGTCATACTCCTACGAGCAGTACTTC.

The CDR3 region has the DNA TGTGCCATCAGTGCCGGGACAGATCTTGGAGAGCAGTACTTC. It specifies CAISAGTDLGEQYF. This sequence joins TRBV9 and TRBJ2-7, with 7 positions matching TRBD1. This CDR3 has 14 amino acids. The junction had 16 bases not matched to a gene; V was cut back by 9 bases and J by 7 bases. Germline lookup yields CDR1 SGDLS and CDR2 YYNGEE. The full variable domain, in which reference TRBV9 and TRBJ2-7 provide the parts outside the CDR3, is DSGVTQTPKHLITATGQRVTLRCSPRSGDLSVYWYQQSLDQGLQFLIQYYNGEERAKGNILERFSAQQFPDLHSELNLSSLELGDSALYFCAISAGTDLGEQYFGPGTRLTVT.